This T cell receptor beta chain was recovered during a study of radiation and T cells in renal cell carcinoma. The time point denotes: blood 4 weeks post-SBRT, at nephrectomy. The treatment denotes: 15 Gy SBRT to primary tumor, nephrectomy 4 weeks later. Nephrectomy followed 15 Gy stereotactic body radiation by 4 weeks. The patient's renal cell carcinoma had clear cell pathology. The V gene lost 8 bases and the J gene lost 5 bases, with 15 bases spanning the gap. In germline, CDR1 is LNHDA, CDR2 SQIVND (reference sequence). The CDR3 totals 13 residues. Overall study findings and caveats: No pretreatment tumor biopsies were available for baseline clonotypes. From baseline, blood top tumor clonotypes peaked at 2 weeks post-radiation.

For this clone: Its antigen remains unknown.

Assay: immunoSEQ multiplex PCR; the TCRdb copy retains only in-frame clones and omits some. The sample yields about 86,000 clones, over 80% seen once. The chain couples TRBV19 to TRBJ2-5; either TRBD1 or TRBD2 may fit D (6 bases each). This clonotype was sampled from a man aged 50 or older with renal cell carcinoma. Source: blood, taken from a patient whose treatment included radiotherapy and nephrectomy. The CDR3 DNA follows: TGTGCCAGTTTAACCGGGGGCCTGGAGACCCAGTACTTC. Protein: CASLTGGLETQYF.